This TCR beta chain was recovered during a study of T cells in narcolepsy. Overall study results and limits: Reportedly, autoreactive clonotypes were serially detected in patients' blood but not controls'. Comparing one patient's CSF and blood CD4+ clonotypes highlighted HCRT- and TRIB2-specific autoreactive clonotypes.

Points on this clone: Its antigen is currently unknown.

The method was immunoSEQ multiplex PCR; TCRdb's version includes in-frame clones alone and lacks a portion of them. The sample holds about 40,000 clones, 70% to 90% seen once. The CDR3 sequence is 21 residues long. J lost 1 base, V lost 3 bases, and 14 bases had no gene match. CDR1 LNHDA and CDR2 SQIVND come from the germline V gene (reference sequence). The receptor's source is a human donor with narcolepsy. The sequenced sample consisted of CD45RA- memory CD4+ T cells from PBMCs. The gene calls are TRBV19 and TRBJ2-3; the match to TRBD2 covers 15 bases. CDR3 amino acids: CASSISRTSGRASRGTDTQYF. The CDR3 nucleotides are TGTGCCAGTAGTATCTCAAGGACTAGCGGGAGGGCAAGTCGTGGCACAGATACGCAGTATTTT.